Each of the 30 T cell receptor beta chains below was sequenced from the same sample in a study of tumor-infiltrating lymphocytes in localized non-small cell lung cancer. Measured with immunoSEQ multiplex PCR; TCRdb has only the in-frame clones, and not every one. The sample carries tens of thousands of clones, approximately 85% recorded once. The source material was lung tumor tissue. The source is a human donor with non-small cell lung cancer.

The rearrangement links TRBV6-6 to TRBJ2-1; either TRBD1 or TRBD2 may fit D (6 bases each). The CDR3 length is 15 residues. V lost 0 bases and J 4 bases, leaving 10 bases between the germline ends. Per the germline V gene, CDR1 is MNHNY and CDR2 is SVGAGI (reference sequence). As DNA, the CDR3 is TGTGCCAGCAGTTACTCGGGGGCGGGATACAATGAGCAGTTCTTC. Translation gives CASSYSGAGYNEQFF.

This chain connects TRBV7-2 to TRBJ1-5; no reliable D call. This CDR3 is 15 amino acids long. Germline V lookup: CDR1 SGHTA, CDR2 FQGNSA. With 5 bases removed from V and 7 bases from J, the gap between germline ends came to 18 bases. In DNA, the CDR3 is TGTGCCAGCAGCGCACCGGGAGGGAAGGGCCAGCCCCAGCATTTT. Protein: CASSAPGGKGQPQHF. The whole variable domain, remainder taken from reference TRBV7-2 and TRBJ1-5, is GAGVSQSPSNKVTEKGKDVELRCDPISGHTALYWYRQSLGQGLEFLIYFQGNSAPDKSGLPSDRFSAERTGGSVSTLTIQRTQQEDSAVYLCASSAPGGKGQPQHFGDGTRLSIL.

This clone was seen once. The chain couples TRBV18 to TRBJ2-4; D gene unclear. V was pared by 3 bases and J by 0 bases, with 6 bases between. Germline V CDR1 and CDR2: KGHSH, LQKENI. The CDR3 contains 14 residues. The CDR3 protein is CASSPGLAKNIQYF. CDR3 sequence (DNA): TGTGCCAGCTCACCGGGCCTAGCCAAAAACATTCAGTACTTC.

This clone is labeled medium-sized. V gene TRBV4-1 combines with J gene TRBJ2-7, with D tentatively TRBD1 or TRBD2 (5 bases each). The CDR3 contains 21 residues. V was cut by 3 bases and J by 3 bases, with 33 bases left in between. Germline CDR1 and CDR2: MGHRA and YSYEKL. Written as DNA, the CDR3 is TGCGCCAGCAGCCATTACGGCGGGCTCCGGGCTGGGGCCGCAATAAGCTACGAGCAGTACTTC. Protein product: CASSHYGGLRAGAAISYEQYF.

This clone was found a few times. The V call is TRBV23-1, the J call TRBJ1-2, with 11 bases aligning to TRBD1. TRBV23-1 has ORF status, its function being uncertain. The ends lost 0 bases at V and 2 bases at J; junction bases unmatched: 8. The CDR3 is made up of 18 amino acids. The CDR3 loop is CASSQSLNRDRGNYGYTF. The CDR3 region has the DNA TGCGCCAGCAGTCAATCTCTAAACCGGGACAGGGGGAACTATGGCTACACCTTC.

This chain uses TRBV29-1 with TRBJ1-5; D is ambiguous. Trimming removed 6 bases from V and 0 bases from J, with 9 bases in between. In germline, CDR1 is SQVTM, CDR2 ANQGSEA. This CDR3 is built from 13 residues. CDR3 residues: CSVTTNSNQPQHF. DNA for the CDR3: TGCAGCGTAACTACCAATAGCAATCAGCCCCAGCATTTT.

This rearrangement joins TRBV5-1 to TRBJ1-1, with TRBD1 matching over 9 bases. After removal of 1 base from V and 4 bases from J, the junction contained 14 bases not matched to a gene. The CDR3 length is 18 residues. Germline lookup yields CDR1 SGHRS and CDR2 YFSETQ. The chain's CDR3 is CASSLTLQGALPSTEAFF. In DNA, the CDR3 is TGCGCCAGCAGCTTGACTTTACAGGGGGCCCTTCCGAGCACTGAAGCTTTCTTT.

The CDR3 DNA reads as TGCAGCGTTGATCCTAGTTGGGGGACAGGGACCAGGAACACTGAAGCTTTCTTT. Translating gives CSVDPSWGTGTRNTEAFF. The chain joins TRBV29-1 to TRBJ1-1; 9 bases map to TRBD1. Germline CDR1 reads SQVTM; CDR2 reads ANQGSEA. The length of the CDR3 is 18 residues. Trimming at V came to 3 bases and at J to 1 base, leaving 15 bases not matched to a gene.

The V gene is TRBV20-1, the J gene TRBJ2-7; the D is unclear. The length of the CDR3 is 11 residues. Germline lookup yields CDR1 DFQATT and CDR2 SNEGSKA (reference sequence). The V and J ends lost 5 bases and 6 bases respectively, with 11 bases between them. The CDR3 bases are TGCAGTGCTGTACCTCTGGTCGAGCAGTACTTC. This translates into CSAVPLVEQYF.

The chain links TRBV19 to TRBJ1-6; D unclear. V was pared by 5 bases and J by 0 bases, with 11 bases between. The germline V gene has CDR1 LNHDA and CDR2 SQIVND (reference sequence). The CDR3 runs to 16 residues. As DNA, the CDR3 is TGTGCCAGTAGTTCCGGACGGAGCTCCTATAATTCACCCCTCCACTTT. Protein product: CASSSGRSSYNSPLHF.

The chain is built from TRBV6-6 and TRBJ1-1; D gene uncertain. The germline V gene encodes CDR1 MNHNY and CDR2 SVGAGI (reference sequence). The V end was cut by 2 bases, the J end by 1 base, with 8 bases between. The CDR3 covers 14 residues. CDR3 region: CASSYPRENTEAFF. Here the CDR3 DNA reads TGTGCCAGCAGTTACCCCAGAGAGAACACTGAAGCTTTCTTT.

The V gene is TRBV5-6, the J gene TRBJ2-5; tentatively, D is TRBD1 (6 bases). V was clipped by 4 bases and J by 5 bases, with 15 bases between them. CDR1 is SGHDT and CDR2 is YYEEEE in the germline V gene. This CDR3 region has 14 residues. The CDR3 reads CASSTTGPRETQYF. Written as DNA, the CDR3 is TGTGCCAGCAGCACAACAGGGCCACGGGAGACCCAGTACTTC.

The V gene is TRBV4-1, the J gene TRBJ2-1; TRBD2 matches 10 bases. The CDR3 is made up of 16 amino acids. The trim removed 4 bases at V and 3 bases at J, leaving 6 bases unmatched. CDR1 and CDR2 from the germline V gene are MGHRA and YSYEKL. The CDR3 region is CASSRIAGGRYNEQFF. The CDR3 DNA follows: TGCGCCAGCAGCCGAATAGCGGGGGGCCGCTACAATGAGCAGTTCTTC.

The table lists this clone with a count of one. The chain joins TRBV19 to TRBJ1-6; no reliable D call. CDR1 is LNHDA, CDR2 SQIVND, per germline (reference sequence). There are 16 residues in the CDR3. Between the trimmed V and J ends, which lost 1 base and 3 bases, there was a span of 10 bases. CDR3 loop: CASSIGWTDYNSPLHF. CDR3 DNA sequence: TGTGCCAGTAGTATAGGATGGACGGACTATAATTCACCCCTCCACTTT.

A single count supports this clone. The rearrangement joins TRBV10-3 to TRBJ2-5; 9 bases fit TRBD1. Germline-derived CDR1 and CDR2 are ENHRY and SYGVKD. The CDR3 spans 14 residues. V shed 5 bases and J 5 bases; nucleotides not matched to a gene: 6. The CDR3 DNA follows: TGTGCCATCAGTAAGGGACAGGGAGGCGAGACCCAGTACTTC. Protein: CAISKGQGGETQYF.

In this sample, this clone turned up once. The gene calls are TRBV7-2 and TRBJ2-7; D is perhaps TRBD1 or TRBD2 (6 bases each). Germline V gene sequence: CDR1 SGHTA, CDR2 FQGNSA. CDR3 size: 13 residues. V lost 2 bases and J 7 bases, leaving 12 bases between the germline ends. As DNA, the CDR3 is TGTGCCAGCAGCTTATTGCAGGGGAGGGAGCAGTACTTC. Translated: CASSLLQGREQYF.

This chain links TRBV5-6 with TRBJ2-4; 8 bases fit TRBD1. Unmatched junction bases numbered 1, after V lost 3 bases and J lost 5 bases. This CDR3 spans 13 amino acids. Germline loops: CDR1 SGHDT, CDR2 YYEEEE. Written as DNA, the CDR3 is TGTGCCAGCAGCTCAGGGGGCGAAAACATTCAGTACTTC. This translates into CASSSGGENIQYF. The variable domain in full, with the rest retrieved from reference TRBV5-6 and TRBJ2-4, is DAGVTQSPTHLIKTRGQQVTLRCSPKSGHDTVSWYQQALGQGPQFIFQYYEEEERQRGNFPDRFSGHQFPNYSSELNVNALLLGDSALYLCASSSGGENIQYFGAGTRLSVL.

Within the sample, this clone is medium-sized. The chain links TRBV27 to TRBJ1-5; weak D call: TRBD1 (6 bases). Trimming removed 6 bases at V and 6 bases at J, with 12 bases between. Looked up from germline, CDR1 is MNHEY and CDR2 is SMNVEV (reference sequence). The CDR3 sequence is 13 residues long. CDR3 DNA sequence: TGTGCCAGCAGCCAGGGGTCGAGTCAGCCCCAGCATTTT. Its protein is CASSQGSSQPQHF.

The chain couples TRBV6-5 to TRBJ2-2; D gene uncertain. Germline loops: CDR1 MNHEY, CDR2 SVGAGI. This CDR3 spans 14 amino acids. The V and J ends lost 5 bases and 5 bases respectively, with 12 bases between them. The CDR3 DNA is TGTGCCAGCAGTCGGACCGTCCGGACCGGGGAGCTGTTTTTT. This translates into CASSRTVRTGELFF.

V usage is TRBV19 and J usage is TRBJ2-1; possible D gene TRBD2, 6 bases. The germline V gene encodes CDR1 LNHDA and CDR2 SQIVND (reference sequence). V was pared by 5 bases and J by 1 base, with 15 bases between. The CDR3 contains 16 residues. The CDR3 DNA reads TGTGCCAGTAGTTTGAGTCTGGGGAGGTCCTACAATGAGCAGTTCTTC. Protein: CASSLSLGRSYNEQFF.

V and J are TRBV19 and TRBJ2-5; maybe TRBD1 (6 bases). V lost 10 bases and J lost 8, with 23 bases in between. The CDR3 consists of 14 residues. CDR1 and CDR2 (germline): LNHDA, SQIVND (reference sequence). The CDR3 loop is CATAETGDAITQYF. CDR3 DNA sequence: TGTGCCACAGCCGAGACAGGAGACGCCATAACCCAGTACTTC.

CDR3 loop: CASSLEAGRLETQYF. The DNA of the CDR3 is TGTGCCAGCAGCTTGGAGGCGGGGCGCTTGGAGACCCAGTACTTC. The chain joins TRBV5-6 to TRBJ2-5; a possible D gene is TRBD2 (6 bases). Trimming took off 0 bases at V and 5 bases at J, with 14 bases between the two ends. This CDR3 is 15 amino acids long. Looked up from germline, CDR1 is SGHDT and CDR2 is YYEEEE.

About this clone: A read error may account for a junction end that differs from germline. This chain connects TRBV15 to TRBJ1-2; TRBD1 matches at 7 bases. CDR3 size: 11 residues. Germline V lookup: CDR1 LNHNV, CDR2 YYDKDF (reference sequence). CDR3 sequence reads: CATSITGEFDF. The DNA of the CDR3 is TGTGCCACCAGCATCACAGGGGAATTCGACTTC.

The chain is built from TRBV6-6 and TRBJ2-7, with D maybe TRBD1 (5 bases). Trimming took off 6 bases at V and 6 bases at J, with 18 bases between the two ends. The CDR3 totals 14 residues. Germline V gene lookup returns CDR1 MNHNY and CDR2 SVGAGI (reference sequence). The CDR3 loop is CASRLTRTTSEQYF. The CDR3 coding sequence is TGTGCCAGCAGACTTACCAGGACAACCTCCGAGCAGTACTTC.

The chain couples TRBV13 to TRBJ2-5; D ambiguous. The V end was cut by 5 bases, the J end by 0 bases, with 13 bases between. The CDR3 totals 15 residues. Germline V gene data show CDR1 as PRHDT and CDR2 as FYEKMQ (reference sequence). The DNA for the CDR3 is TGTGCCAGCAGCGAAGCGACGGTGTACCAAGAGACCCAGTACTTC. Encoded protein: CASSEATVYQETQYF.

The V gene is TRBV10-3, the J gene TRBJ2-6; perhaps TRBD1 as D (5 bases). Looked up from germline, CDR1 is ENHRY and CDR2 is SYGVKD. The CDR3 contains 15 residues. V was shortened by 10 bases and J by 1 base, with 14 bases between the two germline ends. This CDR3 is CASQNSGSGANVLTF. The CDR3 DNA is TGTGCCAGCCAGAACTCAGGGTCTGGGGCCAACGTCCTGACTTTC.

The chain recombines TRBV6-1 with TRBJ1-2; D perhaps matches TRBD1 (5 bases). This CDR3 region has 15 residues. V lost 7 bases and J 3 bases, leaving 18 bases between the germline ends. CDR1 is MNHNS, CDR2 SASEGT, per germline. In DNA, the CDR3 is TGTGCCAGCACCGAGGTTCGAGGGGCTCACTATGGCTACACCTTC. Translating gives CASTEVRGAHYGYTF.

This sequence joins TRBV7-2 and TRBJ1-1; weak D call: TRBD1 (6 bases). V was pared by 4 bases and J by 1 base, with 13 bases between. The CDR3 consists of 15 residues. Germline V gene sequence: CDR1 SGHTA, CDR2 FQGNSA. In DNA form, the CDR3 reads TGTGCCAGCAGCTCCTGGAGACAGGAGAACACTGAAGCTTTCTTT. Amino acid sequence: CASSSWRQENTEAFF.

This chain connects TRBV6-5 to TRBJ2-2; 10 bases align to TRBD1. The germline CDR1 and CDR2 sequences are MNHEY and SVGAGI. V shed 6 bases, J shed 6 bases, and the junction held 7 bases outside the gene matches. The CDR3 loop spans 15 amino acids. CDR3 DNA sequence: TGTGCCAGCAGGGTGGGACAGGGGCTCTCCGGGGAGCTGTTTTTT. As protein: CASRVGQGLSGELFF.

The gene calls are TRBV4-2 and TRBJ1-2, with D maybe TRBD1 (5 bases). Trimming pared 1 base from V and 4 bases from J, leaving 10 bases between. The germline CDR1 and CDR2 sequences are LGHNA and YNFKEQ. CDR3 length: 14 amino acids. The CDR3: CASSQGGEGYGYTF. Here the CDR3 DNA reads TGTGCCAGCAGCCAAGGAGGGGAGGGCTATGGCTACACCTTC.